Below are 5 T cell receptor beta chains sequenced from a single sample in a study of spatial heterogeneity in lung cancer. Stated time point: sample taken at primary tumor resection. These TCRs' antigens remain unknown. TCRdb re-called the 5' RACE reads through MiXCR, storing one row per CDR3 protein. The sample contains thousands of distinct CDR3 sequences, around an eighth of which appear only once. Study observations and caveats: Tracking of tumor mutation counts was seen in expanded intratumoral alpha and beta TCR counts.

The sequences come from lung tumor tissue, collected at surgery. The origin of the receptors is a male donor with early-stage non-small cell lung cancer.

The sample holds many counts of this clonotype. This beta chain is an off-target read within a library intended for alpha chains, so its frequency means little. J is TRBJ2-4 and V is TRBV3-1; D uncertain. Germline V gives CDR1 LGHDT, CDR2 YNNKEL (reference sequence). Deletions cut 4 bases from V and 0 bases from J, with 19 bases between. The CDR3 has 18 residues. The CDR3: CASSRDLFSNLAKNIQYF. CDR3 bases: TGTGCCAGCAGCCGCGACCTCTTTTCTAACTTAGCCAAAAACATTCAGTACTTC.

For this clonotype: Being off target in a library aimed at alpha chains, this beta chain has a size of little meaning. This chain connects TRBV2 to TRBJ1-5; D possibly corresponds to TRBD1 (5 bases). Germline-derived CDR1 and CDR2 are SNHLY and FYNNEI. The CDR3 has 15 residues. V gave up 6 bases and J gave up 0 bases, with 12 bases separating them. The CDR3 DNA follows: TGTGCCAGCAGGTCCATGGACATTAGCAATCAGCCCCAGCATTTT. Translation gives CASRSMDISNQPQHF.

This clonotype showed up many times. A library prepared for alpha chains yielded this beta chain as an off-target read; its size is of little meaning. As DNA, the CDR3 is TGTGCCAGCAGCTTAGATTGGGCAGAAGCTTTCTTT. Translated, it gives CASSLDWAEAFF. The chain uses TRBV11-1 and TRBJ1-1; D unclear. Germline lookup yields CDR1 SGHAT and CDR2 FQDESV (reference sequence). The CDR3 runs to 12 residues. V lost 1 base, J lost 8 bases, and 8 bases lay in between.

This clonotype has a count of ten or more. This beta chain is a stray read from a library made for alpha chains; its abundance is not meaningful. The rearrangement links TRBV7-9 to TRBJ2-3, with unresolved D. This CDR3 has 13 amino acids. Trimming took off 4 bases at V and 1 base at J, with 6 bases between the two ends. Per germline, CDR1 SEHNR and CDR2 FQNEAQ (reference sequence). The CDR3 loop reads CASSSSGTDTQYF. In DNA, the CDR3 is TGTGCCAGCAGCTCCTCGGGCACAGATACGCAGTATTTT. The full variable domain, its missing parts supplied by reference TRBV7-9 and TRBJ2-3, is DTGVSQNPRHKITKRGQNVTFRCDPISEHNRLYWYRQTLGQGPEFLTYFQNEAQLEKSRLLSDRFSAERPKGSFSTLEIQRTEQGDSAMYLCASSSSGTDTQYFGPGTRLTVL.

This clonotype showed up many times. This beta chain lies outside the target of a library built for alpha chains; its clone size means little. The chain joins TRBV12-3 or TRBV12-4 to TRBJ1-5; 7 bases agree with TRBD1. The V and J ends lost 6 bases and 4 bases, in that order; junction bases with no gene match: 15. The CDR3 has 17 amino acids. Written as DNA, the CDR3 is TGTGCCAGCAGCCTAAGAACCGGGACAGAGACGAATCAGCCCCAGCATTTT. It encodes CASSLRTGTETNQPQHF.